Sequencing of this TCR beta chain was carried out in a study of Tregs in tolerant kidney transplant recipients. TCRdb's copy holds only in-frame clones and misses some; the assay was immunoSEQ multiplex PCR. Altogether about 120,000 clones are present, around nine tenths being singletons, with the ten largest covering approximately 0.6%. Thawed PBMCs were FACS-sorted into unstimulated CD4+CD25+CD127- regulatory T cells, CD4+CD25- non-regulatory cells, CD4 and CD8 cells. This CDR3 spans 15 amino acids. Germline V gene lookup returns CDR1 GTSNPN and CDR2 SVGIG (reference sequence). The germline V and J ends were trimmed by 3 bases and 2 bases, with 16 bases remaining between them.

Material: CD4+ T cells from blood. The gene calls are TRBV30 and TRBJ1-2; TRBD1 might be the D (6 bases). This receptor was identified in a human donor in good health. Here the CDR3 DNA reads TGTGCCTGGAGACCAGACAGGTATAACAACTATGGCTACACCTTC. Translation: CAWRPDRYNNYGYTF. Supplemented by reference TRBV30 and TRBJ1-2, the full variable domain reads SQTIHQWPATLVQPVGSPLSLECTVEGTSNPNLYWYRQAAGRGLQLLFYSVGIGQISSEVPQNLSASRPQDRQFILSSKKLLLSDSGFYLCAWRPDRYNNYGYTFGSGTRLTVV.